These T cell receptor beta chains were read from a single sample in a study of blood T cells in healthy people across ages. Via MiXCR, TCRdb re-called the 5' RACE reads, giving one row per CDR3 protein. The table includes around 1.7 million distinct CDR3 sequences, about 28% detected once. Sequenced: blood. These receptor sequences come from a woman aged 25 to 39 in good health. Each CDR3 is given with its conserved first and last residue. The D gene is left open where the match is weak. Size is omitted from some rows. Given values are once, few, many or a class for expanded clones.

few	TRBV30	TRBJ2-1	NA	TGTGCCTGGAGTGCCCAGGGTTCCTACAATGAGCAGTTCTTC	CAWSAQGSYNEQFF
NA	TRBV18	TRBJ2-5	TRBD1	TGTGCCAGCTCACCACGGACAGGGGGCTATCAAGAGACCCAGTACTTC	CASSPRTGGYQETQYF
NA	TRBV28	TRBJ2-7	TRBD1	TGTGCCAGCAGACGGACAGGGGGCGCAAACTCCTACGAGCAGTACTTC	CASRRTGGANSYEQYF
NA	TRBV20-1	TRBJ1-5	NA	TGCAGTGCCGCTACGACAGGAGGGCTGGGGCCCCAGCATTTT	CSAATTGGLGPQHF
NA	TRBV20-1	TRBJ2-1	TRBD2	TGCAGTGCTAGAGATTCAGCGGGAGGTGATGAGCAGTTCTTC	CSARDSAGGDEQFF
once	TRBV6-5	TRBJ1-2	NA	TGTGCCACTTCCAAGCGGGAGGCAAACTATGGCTACACCTTC	CATSKREANYGYTF
NA	TRBV24-1	TRBJ2-7	NA	TGTGCCACCAGTGATTCGACGTCCGGGTACTACGAGCAGTACTTC	CATSDSTSGYYEQYF
many	TRBV7-6	TRBJ1-6	NA	TGTGCCAGCAGCTTAGAGACGACGGCAGGGACTAATTCACCCCTCCACTTT	CASSLETTAGTNSPLHF
NA	TRBV6-5	TRBJ1-2	NA	TGTGCCAGCAGGGAACTTGGACAGAACTATGGCTACACCTTC	CASRELGQNYGYTF
NA	TRBV30	TRBJ2-7	NA	TGTGCCGGGGGGAATGCCTACGAGCAGTACTTC	CAGGNAYEQYF
NA	TRBV6-2/TRBV6-3	TRBJ1-5	NA	TGTGCCAGCAGAACGACAGGCAGAAGCAATCAGCCCCAGCATTTT	CASRTTGRSNQPQHF
few	TRBV29-1	TRBJ1-1	NA	TGCAGCGTTGAAATATTAGACAGGAGCGGAACTGAAGCTTTCTTT	CSVEILDRSGTEAFF
many	TRBV12-3/TRBV12-4	TRBJ1-1	NA	TGTGCCAGCAGTCACCCAGGGTGGGTAACTGAAGCTTTCTTT	CASSHPGWVTEAFF
NA	TRBV27	TRBJ1-2	NA	TGTGCCAGCAGTTTTGGGAACCAAAGAAATGGCTACACCTTC	CASSFGNQRNGYTF
few	TRBV2	TRBJ2-1	TRBD2	TGTGCCAGCAATCGGGGACTAGCGGGTTACAATGAGCAGTTCTTC	CASNRGLAGYNEQFF
few	TRBV28	TRBJ1-5	TRBD1	TGTGCCAGCAGTTTCGCTGGGGGGACAGGGGACGATCAGCCCCAGCATTTT	CASSFAGGTGDDQPQHF
NA	TRBV7-3	TRBJ1-6	NA	TGTGCCAGCAGCTTAATCGGCAGGGGAGAGTCACCCCTCCACTTT	CASSLIGRGESPLHF
many	TRBV4-1	TRBJ2-7	NA	TGCGCCAGCAGCCAAGAAACACGGAACTACGAGCAGTACTTC	CASSQETRNYEQYF
NA	TRBV10-3	TRBJ2-1	TRBD2	TGTGCCATCAGTGTTGGGACGGGGGGTAACAATGAGCAGTTCTTC	CAISVGTGGNNEQFF
few	TRBV12-5	TRBJ1-2	TRBD1	TGTGCTAGTGGTTTGGTACTGGACAGGTTTCGGGGCTACACCTTC	CASGLVLDRFRGYTF
few	TRBV6-1	TRBJ1-2	NA	TGTGCCAGCAGTGAAGCCTTAGGGACGGACTATGGCTACACCTTC	CASSEALGTDYGYTF
few	TRBV9	TRBJ1-1	NA	TGTGCCAGCAGCCAGAACATAGAGGCCGCGAACACTGAAGCTTTCTTT	CASSQNIEAANTEAFF
NA	TRBV5-1	TRBJ1-5	NA	TGCGCCAGCAGCTTAGCCGGAGGAGCCTCAGCCCAGCATTTT	CASSLAGGASAQHF
once	TRBV29-1	TRBJ1-3	TRBD1	TGCAGCACAGGACAGGGCTCCTCTGGAAACACCATATATTTT	CSTGQGSSGNTIYF
few	TRBV29-1	TRBJ1-2	TRBD1	TGCAGCGTTAATGAGGGGGCTCGGGACTATGGCTACACCTTC	CSVNEGARDYGYTF
NA	TRBV28	TRBJ1-5	NA	TGTGCCAGCAGTCCTTTGGTTCTGGAGGAAGTGGGTCAGCCCCAGCATTTT	CASSPLVLEEVGQPQHF
NA	TRBV7-2	TRBJ1-1	NA	TGTGCCAGCAGCCCTAGCGACGTAGGGCCTGAAGCTTTCTTT	CASSPSDVGPEAFF
NA	TRBV6-6	TRBJ2-1	TRBD2	TGTGCCAGCAGTTCGGTTAGCGGGAGCGCCTACAATGAGCAGTTCTTC	CASSSVSGSAYNEQFF
NA	TRBV6-2/TRBV6-3	TRBJ1-4	NA	TGTGCCAGCAGGGACCCAGGAGGACGAAATGAAAAACTGTTTTTT	CASRDPGGRNEKLFF